Listed here are 29 T cell receptor beta chains from one sample, sequenced in a study of blood T cell repertoires in COVID-19. TCRdb keeps only in-frame clones here, not all; method: immunoSEQ multiplex PCR. Of 300,000 or so clones listed, 87% are singletons. The sequencing input was peripheral blood. The receptor source for this set is a woman between 50 and 59 years old who had recovered from COVID-19.

Comment on this clone: The same CDR3 also results from other DNA sequences found in this sample. This rearrangement joins TRBV4-1 to TRBJ1-1; D unclear. The CDR3 extends over 13 amino acids. Germline V gene data show CDR1 as MGHRA and CDR2 as YSYEKL. Trimming left V 0 bases short and J 3 bases short, with 5 bases between. This CDR3 reads CASSQDRDTEAFF. In DNA, the CDR3 is TGCGCCAGCAGCCAAGATCGAGACACTGAAGCTTTCTTT.

This chain uses TRBV7-2 with TRBJ1-1; D is perhaps TRBD1 (5 bases). This CDR3 is 14 amino acids long. The V and J ends lost 5 bases and 1 base respectively, with 11 bases between them. Germline V gives CDR1 SGHTA, CDR2 FQGNSA. CDR3 sequence reads: CASSSDRKNTEAFF. CDR3 sequence (DNA): TGTGCCAGCAGCAGCGACAGAAAGAACACTGAAGCTTTCTTT.

In its sample, this clone was seen a few times. The chain joins TRBV4-3 to TRBJ1-1; D is unclear. V was clipped by 3 bases and J by 7 bases, with 15 bases between them. The CDR3 contains 14 residues. The germline V gene encodes CDR1 LGHNA and CDR2 YSLEER. This CDR3 reads CASSHHADRGEAFF. The CDR3 nucleotides are TGCGCCAGCAGCCACCATGCGGATCGGGGTGAAGCTTTCTTT.

The chain links TRBV6-5 to TRBJ2-2; a weak D match, TRBD2 (7 bases). V was cut by 5 bases and J by 3 bases, with 13 bases left in between. Germline-derived CDR1 and CDR2 are MNHEY and SVGAGI. The CDR3 is made up of 15 amino acids. The chain's CDR3 is CASSTGRGYTGELFF. The CDR3 DNA reads TGTGCCAGCAGTACAGGGAGGGGGTACACCGGGGAGCTGTTTTTT.

This chain connects TRBV20-1 to TRBJ2-1, with 8 positions matching TRBD2. Trimming took 6 bases from V and 12 from J; bases not matched to a gene: 13. The germline V gene encodes CDR1 DFQATT and CDR2 SNEGSKA (reference sequence). This CDR3 is 13 amino acids long. CDR3 sequence (DNA): TGCAGTGCCAGTTCTGACCGGACTAGCCGGCAGTTCTTC. This sequence encodes CSASSDRTSRQFF.

This chain uses TRBV11-2 with TRBJ2-5, with D perhaps TRBD1 (6 bases). Germline CDR1 reads SGHAT; CDR2 reads FQNNGV. CDR3 size: 16 residues. V gave up 5 bases and J gave up 5 bases, with 21 bases separating them. This CDR3 is CASSPTGGGTGETQYF. The CDR3 nucleotides are TGTGCCAGCAGCCCCACCGGTGGGGGAACAGGGGAGACCCAGTACTTC.

For the CDR3, the DNA is TGTGCCACCAGTGATAGATTCGGGACACTCTACAATGAGCAGTTCTTC. Its protein product is CATSDRFGTLYNEQFF. The rearrangement joins TRBV24-1 to TRBJ2-1; weak D call: TRBD1 (6 bases). V shed 3 bases and J shed 3 bases, with 14 bases lying between them. The CDR3 has 16 residues. Germline CDR1 reads KGHDR; CDR2 reads SFDVKD.

The chain is built from TRBV15 and TRBJ1-3; maybe TRBD1 (5 bases). CDR1 is LNHNV, CDR2 YYDKDF, per germline (reference sequence). V dropped 0 bases and J dropped 1 base, with 10 bases sitting between them. The CDR3 has 16 amino acids. The CDR3 here is CATSRDPGGSGNTIYF. For the CDR3, the DNA is TGTGCCACCAGCAGAGATCCGGGGGGATCTGGAAACACCATATATTTT.

The genes are TRBV5-6 and TRBJ1-2, with TRBD1 as a possible D gene (5 bases). Germline CDR1 is SGHDT and CDR2 is YYEEEE. Between the trimmed V and J ends, which lost 2 bases and 3 bases, there was a span of 8 bases. This CDR3 is 13 amino acids long. The CDR3 protein is CASSFDSHYGYTF. As DNA, the CDR3 is TGTGCCAGCAGCTTTGACAGTCACTATGGCTACACCTTC.

This rearrangement joins TRBV28 to TRBJ1-5, with TRBD1 matching over 8 bases. The CDR3 runs 22 residues. J gave up 0 bases and V 0 bases, and 19 bases lay outside the gene matches. Germline V gene data show CDR1 as MDHEN and CDR2 as SYDVKM. CDR3 sequence reads: CASSLWRETGGLDAYSNQPQHF. As DNA, the CDR3 is TGTGCCAGCAGTTTATGGAGGGAAACAGGGGGTTTGGACGCATATAGCAATCAGCCCCAGCATTTT.

The V gene is TRBV27, the J gene TRBJ1-2; D gene ambiguous. This CDR3 comprises 14 residues. Germline values: CDR1 MNHEY, CDR2 SMNVEV (reference sequence). V shed 4 bases and J shed 7 bases, with 16 bases lying between them. The CDR3 is CASSSIAFDSGYTF. The CDR3 nucleotides read TGTGCCAGCAGTTCTATCGCCTTCGATAGTGGCTACACCTTC.

The V gene is TRBV19, the J gene TRBJ2-6; tentatively, D is TRBD1 (5 bases). V was trimmed by 9 bases and J by 4 bases, leaving 19 bases between them. Germline V gene data show CDR1 as LNHDA and CDR2 as SQIVND (reference sequence). CDR3 size: 16 residues. As DNA, the CDR3 is TGTGCCAGCGCGATTAAGGGGTGGTACGGGGCCAACGTCCTGACTTTC. Its protein is CASAIKGWYGANVLTF.

The genes are TRBV7-9 and TRBJ1-5, with D tentatively TRBD1 (6 bases). Germline V lookup: CDR1 SEHNR, CDR2 FQNEAQ (reference sequence). This CDR3 is 14 amino acids long. Trimming took off 5 bases at V and 9 bases at J, with 17 bases between the two ends. This chain's CDR3 is CASSTRDTLWPQHF. The CDR3, as DNA: TGTGCCAGCAGCACCCGGGACACCCTCTGGCCCCAGCATTTT.

The rearrangement links TRBV20-1 to TRBJ1-1; D is unresolved. This CDR3 is 16 amino acids long. CDR1 is DFQATT and CDR2 is SNEGSKA in the germline V gene (reference sequence). The ends were cut back, 3 bases at V and 0 bases at J, with 17 bases in the middle. CDR3 protein: CSASILSSGVNTEAFF. In DNA, the CDR3 is TGCAGTGCTAGTATCTTGTCCTCGGGAGTGAACACTGAAGCTTTCTTT.

The chain combines TRBV11-2 with TRBJ1-1; D is possibly TRBD1 (5 bases). V was clipped by 5 bases and J by 0 bases, with 13 bases between them. CDR1 is SGHAT, CDR2 FQNNGV, per germline. This CDR3 is built from 15 residues. The CDR3 DNA is TGTGCCAGCAGCCCCCGCGGGGGGTTGAACACTGAAGCTTTCTTT. Protein sequence: CASSPRGGLNTEAFF.

This chain connects TRBV2 to TRBJ2-1; the match to TRBD2 covers 10 bases. The CDR3 is made up of 13 amino acids. The V and J ends lost 8 bases and 13 bases, in that order; junction bases with no gene match: 11. CDR1 is SNHLY, CDR2 FYNNEI, per germline. This CDR3 reads CASRLAGVYFQFF. The CDR3 DNA reads as TGTGCCAGCCGGCTAGCGGGAGTATACTTTCAGTTCTTC.

The chain couples TRBV18 to TRBJ1-6; TRBD1 matches 9 bases. V shed 3 bases and J 7 bases; nucleotides not matched to a gene: 1. This CDR3 region has 14 residues. Germline CDR1 KGHSH, CDR2 LQKENI. The CDR3 region is CASSPGQGNSPLHF. CDR3 sequence (DNA): TGTGCCAGCTCACCGGGACAGGGAAATTCACCCCTCCACTTT.

V is TRBV30 and J is TRBJ2-7; TRBD2 is a possible D gene (5 bases). The CDR3 runs 11 residues. Trimming removed 2 bases from V and 8 bases from J, with 10 bases in between. CDR1 and CDR2 (germline): GTSNPN, SVGIG (reference sequence). The CDR3 DNA follows: TGTGCCTGGAGTACGAGGGAGCAGCAGTACTTC. Translation gives CAWSTREQQYF. Full variable domain (remainder filled in from reference TRBV30 and TRBJ2-7): SQTIHQWPATLVQPVGSPLSLECTVEGTSNPNLYWYRQAAGRGLQLLFYSVGIGQISSEVPQNLSASRPQDRQFILSSKKLLLSDSGFYLCAWSTREQQYFGPGTRLTVT.

V gene TRBV4-3 combines with J gene TRBJ2-7; 10 nucleotides agree with TRBD1. CDR3 length: 18 amino acids. CDR1 and CDR2 (germline): LGHNA, YSLEER. V trimming: 1 base; J trimming: 3 bases; junction bases outside the gene matches: 12. DNA of the CDR3: TGCGCCAGCAGCCAAGCCCTTCCCACCGGGACAGGGGTCTACGAGCAGTACTTC. As protein: CASSQALPTGTGVYEQYF.

Concerning this clone: Additional DNA sequences in this sample encode the identical CDR3. V is TRBV19 and J is TRBJ1-5; D perhaps matches TRBD1 (6 bases). CDR3 length: 13 residues. CDR1 and CDR2 from the germline V gene are LNHDA and SQIVND (reference sequence). The germline V and J ends were trimmed by 5 bases and 2 bases, with 7 bases remaining between them. The CDR3 loop is CASSAGGNQPQHF. The CDR3 DNA reads TGTGCCAGTAGTGCAGGGGGCAATCAGCCCCAGCATTTT.

The gene calls are TRBV21-1 and TRBJ1-4; the D call TRBD1 from the table was never checked on the DNA. TRBV21-1 is a listed pseudogene. The CDR3 has 14 amino acids. The CDR3 DNA sequence: TGTGCCAGCAGTGCCGACAGTGTTAATGAAAAACTGTTTTTT. Protein product: CASSADSVNEKLFF.

The chain joins TRBV9 to TRBJ2-1; D gene ambiguous. This CDR3 is built from 17 residues. Trimming took off 3 bases at V and 6 bases at J, with 22 bases between the two ends. Germline V gene lookup returns CDR1 SGDLS and CDR2 YYNGEE. This chain's CDR3 is CASSASARADFSNEQFF. In DNA form, the CDR3 reads TGTGCCAGCAGCGCATCCGCCCGCGCGGATTTCTCCAATGAGCAGTTCTTC.

V is TRBV27 and J is TRBJ2-1; 8 bases are a match to TRBD2. With V trimmed by 6 bases and J by 7 bases, 17 bases remained unmatched. The germline CDR1 and CDR2 sequences are MNHEY and SMNVEV (reference sequence). The CDR3 sequence is 17 residues long. This CDR3 reads CASSRTHRPKRGNEQFF. CDR3 in DNA: TGTGCCAGCAGCCGGACACACCGGCCAAAGCGGGGGAATGAGCAGTTCTTC.

CDR3: CASSLGGGASEQYF. CDR3 sequence (DNA): TGTGCCAGCAGTTTAGGCGGGGGGGCCAGCGAGCAGTACTTC. The V gene is TRBV28, the J gene TRBJ2-7, with 9 bases that match TRBD2. CDR3 size: 14 residues. V lost 2 bases, J lost 6 bases, and 5 bases stayed unmatched. Germline V gene lookup returns CDR1 MDHEN and CDR2 SYDVKM.

The chain couples TRBV28 to TRBJ2-2; TRBD1 matches at 11 bases. Per the germline V gene, CDR1 is MDHEN and CDR2 is SYDVKM. This CDR3 comprises 16 residues. Germline trimming cut 4 bases from V and 7 bases from J; bases unmatched to any gene: 8. CDR3: CASSWPGQGEDGELFF. CDR3 bases: TGTGCCAGCAGTTGGCCGGGACAGGGGGAGGACGGGGAGCTGTTTTTT.

The V gene is TRBV29-1, the J gene TRBJ2-5; unclear D gene. The germline V gene encodes CDR1 SQVTM and CDR2 ANQGSEA. This CDR3 contains 14 residues. Between the trimmed V and J ends, which lost 4 bases and 2 bases, there was a span of 14 bases. CDR3 DNA sequence: TGCAGCGTTGGAAGTATGGCATTTCAAGAGACCCAGTACTTC. Translation gives CSVGSMAFQETQYF.

This clone was counted between two and nine times. V and J are TRBV9 and TRBJ2-1, with 9 positions matching TRBD2. After removal of 3 bases from V and 0 bases from J, the junction contained 4 bases not matched to a gene. In germline, CDR1 is SGDLS, CDR2 YYNGEE. The CDR3 covers 16 residues. The CDR3 sequence: CASSGIAGASYNEQFF. CDR3 bases: TGTGCCAGCAGCGGAATAGCGGGGGCCTCCTACAATGAGCAGTTCTTC. Full variable domain (outside the CDR3, taken from reference TRBV9 and TRBJ2-1): DSGVTQTPKHLITATGQRVTLRCSPRSGDLSVYWYQQSLDQGLQFLIQYYNGEERAKGNILERFSAQQFPDLHSELNLSSLELGDSALYFCASSGIAGASYNEQFFGPGTRLTVL.

The chain employs TRBV6-1 and TRBJ1-5; possibly TRBD1 for D (5 bases). V shed 0 bases and J shed 2 bases, with 8 bases lying between them. The CDR3 runs to 15 residues. The germline CDR1 and CDR2 sequences are MNHNS and SASEGT. In nucleotides, the CDR3 is TGTGCCAGCAGTGAAGCTCTAGGGGGCAATCAGCCCCAGCATTTT. This translates into CASSEALGGNQPQHF.

The CDR3 spells CASSSQWAGGTEAFF. DNA for the CDR3: TGTGCCAGCAGCTCACAATGGGCGGGCGGCACTGAAGCTTTCTTT. The rearrangement joins TRBV2 to TRBJ1-1; D is unresolved. The CDR3 length is 15 residues. V dropped 6 bases and J dropped 4 bases, with 18 bases sitting between them. The germline V gene has CDR1 SNHLY and CDR2 FYNNEI. Supplemented by reference TRBV2 and TRBJ1-1, the full variable domain reads EPEVTQTPSHQVTQMGQEVILRCVPISNHLYFYWYRQILGQKVEFLVSFYNNEISEKSEIFDDQFSVERPDGSNFTLKIRSTKLEDSAMYFCASSSQWAGGTEAFFGQGTRLTVV.